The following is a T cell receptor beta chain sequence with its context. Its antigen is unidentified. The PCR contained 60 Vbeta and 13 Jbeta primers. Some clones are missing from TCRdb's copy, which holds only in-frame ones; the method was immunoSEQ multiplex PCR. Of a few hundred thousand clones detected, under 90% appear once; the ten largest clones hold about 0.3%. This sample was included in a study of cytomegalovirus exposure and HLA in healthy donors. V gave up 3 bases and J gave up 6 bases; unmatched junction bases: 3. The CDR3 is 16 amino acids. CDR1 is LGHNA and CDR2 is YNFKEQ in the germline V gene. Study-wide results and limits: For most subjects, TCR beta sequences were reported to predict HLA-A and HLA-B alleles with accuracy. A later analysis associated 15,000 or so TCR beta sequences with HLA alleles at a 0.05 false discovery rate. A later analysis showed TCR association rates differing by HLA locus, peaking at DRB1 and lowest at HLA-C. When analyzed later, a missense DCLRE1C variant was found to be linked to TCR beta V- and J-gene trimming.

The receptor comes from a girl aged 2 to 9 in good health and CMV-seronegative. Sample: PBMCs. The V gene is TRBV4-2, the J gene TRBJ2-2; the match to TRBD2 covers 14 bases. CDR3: CASSQGLAGVAGELFF. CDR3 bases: TGTGCCAGCAGCCAGGGACTAGCGGGAGTAGCCGGGGAGCTGTTTTTT.